A selection of T cell receptor beta chains follows, all from one sample in a study of early T cells in non-severe SARS-CoV-2 infection. MiXCR, applied by TCRdb to the 5' RACE reads, yields one record per CDR3 protein. The data show about 49,000 distinct CDR3 sequences, with over 9.5% seen just once and approximately 9.1% held by the top ten. Sequencing was performed on whole blood. The origin of the receptors is an adult who was a healthcare worker with PCR-confirmed SARS-CoV-2 infection or an uninfected control (not recorded which). Both conserved end residues are part of each CDR3. D genes are given only for firm matches. Only part of the rows carry a size: once, few, many, or a class if the clone is expanded.

DNA	CDR3	V	J	D	size
TGTGCCAGCAGCCGAAGACAGGAGGCTGGGGCCAACGTCCTGACTTTC	CASSRRQEAGANVLTF	TRBV14	TRBJ2-6	.	many
TGTGCCAGCAGCCGGAACGGCAAATACAATGAGCAGTTCTTC	CASSRNGKYNEQFF	TRBV3-1	TRBJ2-1	.	.
TGTGCCAGCAGCTACACTAGCGGGAGCCCCCTCTCCTACGAGCAGTACTTC	CASSYTSGSPLSYEQYF	TRBV7-9	TRBJ2-7	TRBD2	few
TGTGCCAGCAGCAAGGGGGGGATGAACACTGAAGCTTTCTTT	CASSKGGMNTEAFF	TRBV7-6	TRBJ1-1	.	many
TGTGCCAGCAGCCACATGGGGATGAACACTGAAGCTTTCTTT	CASSHMGMNTEAFF	TRBV6-6	TRBJ1-1	.	.
TGTGCCAGCAGCTTAAGCCTCTATGGCTACACCTTC	CASSLSLYGYTF	TRBV7-9	TRBJ1-2	.	once
TGCAGTGCTAGAGAGCGGGGGGGCCGTGAGTATGAGCAGTTCTTC	CSARERGGREYEQFF	TRBV20-1	TRBJ2-1	TRBD2	many
TGTGCCAGCAGCTTAACCGGAGGGGGAGGCCCCACAGATACGCAGTATTTT	CASSLTGGGGPTDTQYF	TRBV7-3	TRBJ2-3	.	many
TGCGCCAGCCAGGGAGGGCTCGGTGAAAAACTGTTTTTT	CASQGGLGEKLFF	TRBV10-2	TRBJ1-4	.	many
TGTGCCAGCGCCGAGAAGCAATACCAAGAGACCCAGTACTTC	CASAEKQYQETQYF	TRBV27	TRBJ2-5	.	.
TGTGCCAGCAGGTCCGGGACAAACGACGAGCAGTTCTTC	CASRSGTNDEQFF	TRBV7-6	TRBJ2-1	.	many
TGTGCCAGCAGTTACCCCGCCGGGACAGGGCCTGGAAACACCATATATTTT	CASSYPAGTGPGNTIYF	TRBV6-6	TRBJ1-3	TRBD1	many
TGTGCCAGCAGCCCGCCCGACAGGGGCACAGATACGCAGTATTTT	CASSPPDRGTDTQYF	TRBV3-1	TRBJ2-3	TRBD1	.
TGTGCCAGCAGTTCGGGACTAGCGGGGGGGATGAATACGCAGTATTTT	CASSSGLAGGMNTQYF	TRBV6-5	TRBJ2-3	TRBD2	many
TGCGCCAGCAGCGGCTCTTTTGACAAAAGCACAGATACGCAGTATTTT	CASSGSFDKSTDTQYF	TRBV5-1	TRBJ2-3	.	.
TGTGCCAGCAGCTTATCTGGGGGGAATCAGCCCCAGCATTTT	CASSLSGGNQPQHF	TRBV7-9	TRBJ1-5	.	few
TGTGCCAGCAGCTGGGGCAGGGGGCTTCAAGAGACCCAGTACTTC	CASSWGRGLQETQYF	TRBV5-6	TRBJ2-5	TRBD1	few
TGCGCCAGCAGCTTGGCCGGATCCTACACCGGGGAGCTGTTTTTT	CASSLAGSYTGELFF	TRBV5-1	TRBJ2-2	.	.
TGTGCCAGCAGCGGGGCGGGCAATCAGCCCCAGCATTTT	CASSGAGNQPQHF	TRBV2	TRBJ1-5	.	many
TGTGCCAGCAGCCAGCGACAGGGGGCAAACGGTGGCAATGAGCAGTTCTTC	CASSQRQGANGGNEQFF	TRBV7-6	TRBJ2-1	TRBD1	many
TGCAGCGCGGCGGGGGGCTTGGGAAACGAGCAGTACTTC	CSAAGGLGNEQYF	TRBV29-1	TRBJ2-7	TRBD2	.
TGCAGCTCCGTGGCCGGGAACGGAGAGCAGTACTTC	CSSVAGNGEQYF	TRBV29-1	TRBJ2-7	.	.
TGCGCCAGCAGCCAAGACAGGGGGTGGGATGAGCAGTTCTTC	CASSQDRGWDEQFF	TRBV4-3	TRBJ2-1	TRBD1	.
TGCGCCAGCAGCGAGGGACAGGCCCTTGGGGGCAACACTGAAGCTTTCTTT	CASSEGQALGGNTEAFF	TRBV5-1	TRBJ1-1	TRBD1	few
TGTGCCAGCAGTTTAGGACAGGGGAAGACCTACGAGCAGTACTTC	CASSLGQGKTYEQYF	TRBV12-3/TRBV12-4	TRBJ2-7	TRBD1	few
TGTGCCAGCTCAAAGGGGGAGGACTATGGCTACACCTTC	CASSKGEDYGYTF	TRBV18	TRBJ1-2	.	many
TGTGCCAGCAGCCGGGCTAGCGGGGGACCTAACACCGGGGAGCTGTTTTTT	CASSRASGGPNTGELFF	TRBV3-1	TRBJ2-2	TRBD2	.
TGCAGTGCTTTGGGACAGGGGACAATGAACACTGAAGCTTTCTTT	CSALGQGTMNTEAFF	TRBV20-1	TRBJ1-1	TRBD1	medium-sized
TGCAGCGTTGATGTAGGTACTGAAGCTTTCTTT	CSVDVGTEAFF	TRBV29-1	TRBJ1-1	.	many